Each of the 10 T cell receptor beta chains below was sequenced from the same sample in a study of shared clonotypes between healthy human individuals. Here immunoSEQ multiplex PCR was the method, and the copy in TCRdb shows in-frame clones only, minus some. Among 600,000 or so clones, 98% were seen once, and the ten largest hold 0.25% to 0.35%. CD45RO-negative CD8 cells positively selected for CCR7 made up the naive population, which excluded terminally differentiated effector memory CD45RA+ cells. The specimen sequenced was naive CD8+ T cells sorted from blood. The receptor source for this set is a man aged 30-40 years in good health.

The genes are TRBV6-5 and TRBJ2-7, with D maybe TRBD2 (6 bases). In germline, CDR1 is MNHEY, CDR2 SVGAGI. The CDR3 is 15 amino acids. The ends were cut back, 6 bases at V and 0 bases at J, with 15 bases in the middle. The CDR3 reads CASRPDYTSSYEQYF. The CDR3 DNA follows: TGTGCCAGCAGACCGGACTACACTTCCTCCTACGAGCAGTACTTC.

The chain carries TRBV5-6 and TRBJ1-5; TRBD1 might be the D (6 bases). The CDR3 length is 13 residues. V was cut by 1 base and J by 7 bases, with 9 bases left in between. Germline lookup yields CDR1 SGHDT and CDR2 YYEEEE. CDR3 residues: CASSLSGGQPQHF. DNA of the CDR3: TGTGCCAGCAGCTTGTCTGGGGGCCAGCCCCAGCATTTT.

The V call is TRBV28, the J call TRBJ2-7; TRBD2 might be the D (5 bases). Germline assignment: CDR1 MDHEN and CDR2 SYDVKM. This CDR3 region has 14 residues. The V gene lost 3 bases and the J gene lost 3 bases, with 12 bases spanning the gap. The chain's CDR3 is CASSFGMGVYEQYF. In nucleotides, the CDR3 is TGTGCCAGCAGTTTTGGGATGGGAGTCTACGAGCAGTACTTC.

This rearrangement joins TRBV9 to TRBJ2-1; D assignment may be TRBD1 or TRBD2 (5 bases each). Germline CDR1 reads SGDLS; CDR2 reads YYNGEE. The CDR3 totals 14 residues. Between the trimmed V and J ends, which lost 0 bases and 9 bases, there was a span of 13 bases. For the CDR3, the DNA is TGTGCCAGCAGCGTAGCTCTGAGTGGGGGTGAGCAGTTCTTC. This encodes CASSVALSGGEQFF.

V and J are TRBV7-9 and TRBJ1-5, with no clear D. CDR1 and CDR2 (germline): SEHNR, FQNEAQ (reference sequence). CDR3 length equals 11 residues. Trimming stripped 1 base from V and 13 bases from J, with 8 bases between. CDR3 sequence reads: CASSLGSDQHF. CDR3 bases: TGTGCCAGCAGCTTAGGTTCCGATCAGCATTTT. The variable domain in full, completed from reference TRBV7-9 and TRBJ1-5, reads DTGVSQNPRHKITKRGQNVTFRCDPISEHNRLYWYRQTLGQGPEFLTYFQNEAQLEKSRLLSDRFSAERPKGSFSTLEIQRTEQGDSAMYLCASSLGSDQHFGDGTRLSIL.

The CDR3 DNA sequence: TGTGCCAGCAGCCCACTAGCGTTCCCCTACAATGAGCAGTTCTTC. This sequence encodes CASSPLAFPYNEQFF. J is TRBJ2-1 and V is TRBV14, with 7 bases lining up with TRBD2. J gave up 2 bases and V 4 bases, and 5 bases lay outside the gene matches. The CDR3 totals 15 residues. Germline assignment: CDR1 SGHDN and CDR2 FVKESK.

To note about this clone: Other DNA sequences from this sample encode an identical CDR3 as well. The V and J genes are TRBV7-9 and TRBJ2-1; D is unresolved. The CDR3 is 12 residues long. Germline loops: CDR1 SEHNR, CDR2 FQNEAQ (reference sequence). V dropped 6 bases and J dropped 0 bases, with 3 bases sitting between them. The CDR3 sequence is CASRSSYNEQFF. CDR3 nucleotides: TGTGCCAGCAGGAGCTCCTACAATGAGCAGTTCTTC.

With regard to this clone: The same CDR3 also results from other DNA sequences found in this sample. J is TRBJ2-7 and V is TRBV28; D ambiguous. The V end lost 3 bases, the J end lost 3 bases, and 6 bases lay between the germline ends. The V gene's germline CDR1 is MDHEN and CDR2 SYDVKM. CDR3 length: 12 residues. Written as DNA, the CDR3 is TGTGCCAGCAGTTTGCTCAACTACGAGCAGTACTTC. Residues: CASSLLNYEQYF.

DNA for the CDR3: TGTGCCAGCAGCCAAGAACCGACTGAAGCTTTCTTT. Translating gives CASSQEPTEAFF. This chain connects TRBV4-2 to TRBJ1-1; D is unresolved. V was shortened by 0 bases and J by 5 bases, with 4 bases between the two germline ends. Germline CDR1 and CDR2: LGHNA and YNFKEQ. This CDR3 is built from 12 residues.

The V gene is TRBV30, the J gene TRBJ2-3; either TRBD1 or TRBD2 may fit D (5 bases each). V was pared by 4 bases and J by 1 base, with 15 bases between. Germline CDR1 is GTSNPN and CDR2 is SVGIG (reference sequence). The CDR3 consists of 15 residues. In DNA form, the CDR3 reads TGTGCCTGGACGTCGTTTCAGGGACGCACAGATACGCAGTATTTT. Protein: CAWTSFQGRTDTQYF.